Shown below are 10 T cell receptor beta chains from a single sample sequenced in a study of shared clonotypes between healthy human individuals. Method: immunoSEQ multiplex PCR; TCRdb's copy keeps in-frame clones and lacks some. The data hold over a million clones, with 96% observed a single time. Source material: naive CD4+ T cells sorted from blood. Subset in this sample: CD45RA+ positively selected. Receptor source: a man aged 25-45 years in good health.

The genes are TRBV7-3 and TRBJ1-5; maybe TRBD1 (5 bases). This CDR3 is built from 13 residues. Trimming took off 2 bases at V and 5 bases at J, with 7 bases between the two ends. Looked up from germline, CDR1 is SGHTA and CDR2 is FQGTGA. CDR3 residues: CASSLVGDQPQHF. The CDR3 DNA follows: TGTGCCAGCAGCTTAGTAGGGGATCAGCCCCAGCATTTT.

The chain uses TRBV9 and TRBJ1-4, with TRBD1 as a possible D gene (5 bases). Trimming shortened V by 7 bases and J by 4 bases, and 17 bases separated the two germline ends. Per the germline V gene, CDR1 is SGDLS and CDR2 is YYNGEE. This CDR3 is built from 15 residues. The CDR3 nucleotides read TGTGCCAGCGCAAGAGGGACTCCGAATAATGAAAAACTGTTTTTT. It encodes CASARGTPNNEKLFF.

The chain carries TRBV7-6 and TRBJ2-2; D is perhaps TRBD1 (6 bases). CDR3 length: 17 amino acids. The V end lost 1 base, the J end lost 1 base, and 13 bases lay between the germline ends. Per the germline V gene, CDR1 is SGHVS and CDR2 is FNYEAQ. For the CDR3, the DNA is TGTGCCAGCAGCTTAGGACTCGACAGGCTGAACACCGGGGAGCTGTTTTTT. Encoded protein: CASSLGLDRLNTGELFF.

The chain uses TRBV5-1 and TRBJ2-7; TRBD1 matches 8 bases. Trimming at V came to 1 base and at J to 3 bases, leaving 12 bases not matched to a gene. The V gene's germline CDR1 is SGHRS and CDR2 YFSETQ. This CDR3 spans 17 amino acids. The CDR3 coding sequence is TGCGCCAGCAGCTTGCAGGGGGCAAGGTATCTAAGCTACGAGCAGTACTTC. Translated: CASSLQGARYLSYEQYF.

The rearrangement links TRBV5-1 to TRBJ1-4, with 7 bases matching TRBD1. There are 14 residues in the CDR3. Germline assignment: CDR1 SGHRS and CDR2 YFSETQ. V lost 4 bases and J lost 7; bases outside the gene matches: 7. The CDR3 DNA follows: TGCGCCAGCAGCCTACAGGGGTTTACTGAAAAACTGTTTTTT. It translates to CASSLQGFTEKLFF.

This chain connects TRBV5-1 to TRBJ2-5; 9 bases line up with TRBD1. The CDR3 covers 15 residues. The ends lost 0 bases at V and 3 bases at J; junction bases unmatched: 3. Germline V gives CDR1 SGHRS, CDR2 YFSETQ. CDR3 nucleotide sequence: TGCGCCAGCAGCTTGGACAGGGGGCTTGAAGAGACCCAGTACTTC. Residues: CASSLDRGLEETQYF.

For this clone: Other DNA sequences within the sample encode an identical CDR3. The chain links TRBV5-1 to TRBJ1-4; D call uncertain. The V gene's germline CDR1 is SGHRS and CDR2 YFSETQ. Trimming cost V 0 bases and J 3 bases, with 6 bases left between them. This CDR3 has 14 amino acids. In DNA, the CDR3 is TGCGCCAGCAGCTTGGGGGTGGCTAATGAAAAACTGTTTTTT. It yields the protein CASSLGVANEKLFF.

The J gene is TRBJ2-1, the V gene TRBV7-2, with 9 bases matching TRBD1. The J segment lost 5 bases and the V segment lost 5 bases, leaving 7 bases of the junction unmatched. The germline gives CDR1 SGHTA, CDR2 FQGNSA. CDR3 length equals 15 residues. CDR3 DNA: TGTGCCAGCAGCGGGCCGGGACAGGGCCACAATGAGCAGTTCTTC. Its translation is CASSGPGQGHNEQFF.

The chain links TRBV13 to TRBJ2-2, with D unclear. The CDR3 loop spans 13 amino acids. The germline V gene has CDR1 PRHDT and CDR2 FYEKMQ (reference sequence). Trimming removed 4 bases from V and 9 bases from J, with 12 bases in between. In nucleotides, the CDR3 is TGTGCCAGCAGCTCCCCCCTTACCCGGGAGCTGTTTTTT. Amino acids: CASSSPLTRELFF. Supplemented by reference TRBV13 and TRBJ2-2, the full variable domain reads AAGVIQSPRHLIKEKRETATLKCYPIPRHDTVYWYQQGPGQDPQFLISFYEKMQSDKGSIPDRFSAQQFSDYHSELNMSSLELGDSALYFCASSSPLTRELFFGEGSRLTVL.

V gene TRBV5-1 combines with J gene TRBJ2-2; 8 bases align to TRBD1. With V trimmed by 4 bases and J by 1 base, 6 bases remained unmatched. This CDR3 is built from 16 residues. Germline lookup yields CDR1 SGHRS and CDR2 YFSETQ. CDR3 DNA: TGCGCCAGCAGCGGCTCCGGGACAGGGAACACCGGGGAGCTGTTTTTT. Its translation: CASSGSGTGNTGELFF.